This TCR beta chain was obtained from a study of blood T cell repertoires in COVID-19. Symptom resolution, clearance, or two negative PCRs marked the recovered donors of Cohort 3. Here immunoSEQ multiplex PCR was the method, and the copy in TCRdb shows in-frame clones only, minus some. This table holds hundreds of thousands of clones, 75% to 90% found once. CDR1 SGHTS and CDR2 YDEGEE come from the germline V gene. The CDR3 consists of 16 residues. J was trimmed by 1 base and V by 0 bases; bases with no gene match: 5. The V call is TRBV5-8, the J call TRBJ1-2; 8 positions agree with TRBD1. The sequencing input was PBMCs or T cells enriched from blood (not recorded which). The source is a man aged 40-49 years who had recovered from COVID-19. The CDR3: CASSLVAGQVNYGYTF. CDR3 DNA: TGTGCCAGCAGCTTGGTGGCGGGACAGGTTAACTATGGCTACACCTTC.